These 24 T cell receptor beta chains were all obtained from the same sample, sequenced in a study of cytomegalovirus exposure and HLA in healthy donors. The PCR contained 60 Vbeta and 13 Jbeta primers. The protocol was immunoSEQ multiplex PCR, while the TCRdb copy is restricted to in-frame clones and leaves out a portion. This table holds approximately 110,000 clones, roughly four fifths found once. Sequencing was performed on PBMCs. The receptors come from a woman aged 50 to 60 in good health and CMV-seropositive.

The chain employs TRBV4-3 and TRBJ2-2; D perhaps matches TRBD1 (6 bases). The V gene lost 4 bases and the J gene lost 6 bases, with 12 bases spanning the gap. Germline loops: CDR1 LGHNA, CDR2 YSLEER. The CDR3 loop spans 14 amino acids. The CDR3 DNA reads TGCGCCAGCAGCCGACCACAGGGTGCCGGGGAGCTGTTTTTT. Translating it yields CASSRPQGAGELFF.

This clone was recorded once. The CDR3 loop is CASSYSKGGGYTF. DNA of the CDR3: TGTGCCAGCAGTTACTCAAAGGGAGGCGGCTACACCTTC. The gene calls are TRBV6-5 and TRBJ1-2; the D is unclear. CDR1 and CDR2 from the germline V gene are MNHEY and SVGAGI. The V gene lost 0 bases and the J gene lost 8 bases, with 10 bases spanning the gap. The CDR3 has 13 residues.

The sample holds one count of this clone. The genes are TRBV5-1 and TRBJ2-7; 10 nucleotides align to TRBD1. CDR1 and CDR2 from the germline V gene are SGHRS and YFSETQ. V was pared by 0 bases and J by 5 bases, with 8 bases of the junction left unmatched. The CDR3 loop spans 16 amino acids. CDR3 sequence: CASSLDLGTGVHEQYF. CDR3 nucleotide sequence: TGCGCCAGCAGCTTGGACCTCGGGACAGGGGTCCACGAGCAGTACTTC.

This chain links TRBV7-8 with TRBJ2-1; 12 bases agree with TRBD2. This CDR3 comprises 16 residues. The J segment lost 5 bases and the V segment lost 4 bases, leaving 6 bases of the junction unmatched. Germline CDR1 reads SGHVS; CDR2 reads FQNEAQ. The CDR3 reads CASSSPTSGGNNEQFF. The CDR3 DNA follows: TGTGCCAGCAGCTCCCCTACTAGCGGGGGGAACAATGAGCAGTTCTTC.

The V and J genes are TRBV18 and TRBJ1-4; the match to TRBD1 covers 9 bases. Germline CDR1 KGHSH, CDR2 LQKENI. The CDR3 sequence is 14 residues long. The V and J ends lost 8 bases and 10 bases, in that order; junction bases with no gene match: 11. CDR3 sequence: CASTPRGDRAKLFF. CDR3 nucleotide sequence: TGTGCCAGCACCCCGCGTGGGGACAGGGCAAAACTGTTTTTT.

The chain recombines TRBV6-1 with TRBJ1-5; no reliable D call. CDR1 is MNHNS and CDR2 is SASEGT in the germline V gene. V was trimmed by 3 bases and J by 3 bases, leaving 9 bases between them. This CDR3 is 14 amino acids long. CDR3 amino acids: CASSERGDNQPQHF. The CDR3 DNA reads as TGTGCCAGCAGTGAGCGCGGGGACAATCAGCCCCAGCATTTT.

V is TRBV6-6 and J is TRBJ1-2, with D maybe TRBD1 (5 bases). The CDR3 length is 16 residues. V was cut by 5 bases and J by 2 bases, with 18 bases left in between. The germline V gene has CDR1 MNHNY and CDR2 SVGAGI (reference sequence). CDR3 sequence (DNA): TGTGCCAGCAGTCCCACGAGGAGGGGTGGAAACTATGGCTACACCTTC. Translated: CASSPTRRGGNYGYTF.

V and J are TRBV6-5 and TRBJ2-2; D may be TRBD2 (5 bases). Trimming left V 5 bases short and J 5 bases short, with 6 bases between. Germline V gene data show CDR1 as MNHEY and CDR2 as SVGAGI. The CDR3 covers 12 residues. The CDR3 DNA is TGTGCCAGCAGTCGAGGGACCGGGGAGCTGTTTTTT. This encodes CASSRGTGELFF.

The chain uses TRBV19 and TRBJ1-6; D unresolved. The ends were cut back, 3 bases at V and 8 bases at J, with 8 bases in the middle. CDR3 size: 13 residues. The germline V gene encodes CDR1 LNHDA and CDR2 SQIVND (reference sequence). This chain's CDR3 is CASSIVSDSPLHF. CDR3 nucleotide sequence: TGTGCCAGTAGTATTGTCAGTGATTCACCCCTCCACTTT.

The V gene is TRBV5-1, the J gene TRBJ2-5; TRBD1 matches at 9 bases. Judging by the DNA end, TRBJ2-7 fits better; the J call may be wrong. Germline CDR1 reads SGHRS; CDR2 reads YFSETQ. The CDR3 spans 14 residues. Here the CDR3 DNA reads TGCGCCAGCAGCCTGGGACAGGGTCTGGGCGAGCAGTACTTC. Its translation: CASSLGQGLGEQYF.

This clone was detected only a few times. The DNA of the CDR3 is TGTGCCAGCAGCTTTTGGGGCCCACTGGGACTGAAAGAGACCCAGTACTTC. Its protein is CASSFWGPLGLKETQYF. This sequence joins TRBV11-2 and TRBJ2-5; D may be TRBD2 (6 bases). Trimming cost V 3 bases and J 3 bases, with 20 bases left between them. The CDR3 totals 17 residues. Germline CDR1 reads SGHAT; CDR2 reads FQNNGV.

The rearrangement uses TRBV4-3 and TRBJ2-5, with TRBD1 as a possible D gene (6 bases). This CDR3 spans 14 amino acids. Germline CDR1 and CDR2: LGHNA and YSLEER. Trimming left V 1 base short and J 5 bases short, with 11 bases between. The CDR3 region is CASSQGTGLETQYF. In DNA, the CDR3 is TGCGCCAGCAGCCAAGGAACAGGGTTGGAGACCCAGTACTTC.

The CDR3 sequence is CASSISVPATYEQYF. Written as DNA, the CDR3 is TGCGCCAGCAGCATCAGCGTCCCGGCTACCTACGAGCAGTACTTC. This chain connects TRBV5-1 to TRBJ2-7, with D uncertain. From germline, CDR1 is SGHRS and CDR2 YFSETQ. The germline V and J ends were trimmed by 4 bases and 2 bases, with 16 bases remaining between them. The CDR3 runs 15 residues.

The table lists this clone with a count of one. The chain employs TRBV29-1 and TRBJ2-5, with D maybe TRBD1 (5 bases). The J call may be in error: the DNA end matches TRBJ2-7 better. The CDR3 is 13 residues long. From germline, CDR1 is SQVTM and CDR2 ANQGSEA. CDR3 amino acids: CSVEDRGTYEQYF. The CDR3 DNA follows: TGCAGCGTTGAAGATAGGGGAACCTACGAGCAGTACTTC.

The V and J genes are TRBV6-5 and TRBJ1-2; 9 bases align to TRBD1. Germline V gives CDR1 MNHEY, CDR2 SVGAGI. The CDR3 has 15 amino acids. Trimming at V came to 6 bases and at J to 5 bases, leaving 10 bases not matched to a gene. The CDR3 is CASSPGQGLWYGYTF. Here the CDR3 DNA reads TGTGCCAGCAGCCCGGGACAGGGTCTATGGTATGGCTACACCTTC.

This clone appeared a few times. The chain combines TRBV5-1 with TRBJ2-7; 8 nucleotides align to TRBD2. The germline CDR1 and CDR2 sequences are SGHRS and YFSETQ. Unmatched junction bases numbered 5, after V lost 1 base and J lost 2 bases. The CDR3 covers 15 residues. CDR3 in amino acids: CASSLFSGSPYEQYF. CDR3 DNA: TGCGCCAGCAGCTTGTTCAGCGGGAGCCCCTACGAGCAGTACTTC.

This rearrangement joins TRBV5-8 to TRBJ2-7, with 11 bases matching TRBD2. Germline trimming cut 0 bases from V and 4 bases from J; bases unmatched to any gene: 9. The CDR3 sequence is 17 residues long. Germline-derived CDR1 and CDR2 are SGHTS and YDEGEE. The CDR3 DNA follows: TGTGCCAGCAGCTTGGGTAGCGGGGGGGCCAGGGAATACGAGCAGTACTTC. It translates to CASSLGSGGAREYEQYF.

This clone showed up just a few times. Germline is not matched at one junction end, which may reflect a read error. This chain connects TRBV7-9 to TRBJ1-4, with D maybe TRBD1 (5 bases). The germline gives CDR1 SEHNR, CDR2 FQNEAQ (reference sequence). The CDR3 runs to 15 residues. CDR3 sequence (DNA): TGTTCCAGCAGCTTGACAGTCCCAGCTGGTGAAAAACTGTTTTTT. Its translation is CSSSLTVPAGEKLFF.

In DNA form, the CDR3 reads TGTGCCAGCAGTTTGCTCGGTGCCCGGGGGGGCTACACCTTC. It specifies CASSLLGARGGYTF. This chain links TRBV27 with TRBJ1-2; possible D gene TRBD1, 5 bases. V dropped 3 bases and J dropped 8 bases, with 16 bases sitting between them. There are 14 residues in the CDR3. Germline loops: CDR1 MNHEY, CDR2 SMNVEV (reference sequence).

V usage is TRBV7-2 and J usage is TRBJ2-5, with D perhaps TRBD1 (5 bases). The V and J ends lost 0 bases and 1 base respectively, with 9 bases between them. The CDR3 extends over 15 amino acids. Germline values: CDR1 SGHTA, CDR2 FQGNSA. This CDR3 is CASSLAGVSQETQYF. For the CDR3, the DNA is TGTGCCAGCAGCTTAGCAGGGGTGAGCCAAGAGACCCAGTACTTC.

V is TRBV27 and J is TRBJ1-6, with 9 nucleotides matching TRBD1. The junction had 7 bases not matched to a gene; V was cut back by 6 bases and J by 7 bases. The length of the CDR3 is 15 residues. Germline V CDR1 and CDR2: MNHEY, SMNVEV (reference sequence). The CDR3 bases are TGTGCCAGCAGCCTAGGGGACAGGGCGAATTCACCCCTCCACTTT. This sequence encodes CASSLGDRANSPLHF.

CDR3 bases: TGTGCCAGCGGGGGACAGAAAGCTGACAGAACTAATGAAAAACTGTTTTTT. Translated, it gives CASGGQKADRTNEKLFF. V usage is TRBV9 and J usage is TRBJ1-4; TRBD1 matches at 7 bases. Germline V gives CDR1 SGDLS, CDR2 YYNGEE. The V and J ends lost 7 bases and 1 base, in that order; junction bases with no gene match: 13. The CDR3 is 17 residues long.

V and J are TRBV7-2 and TRBJ2-2, with D possibly matching TRBD1 (6 bases). V was pared by 4 bases and J by 0 bases, with 9 bases between. CDR3 length: 15 residues. CDR1 and CDR2 (germline): SGHTA, FQGNSA. The CDR3: CASSSDSANTGELFF. The DNA of the CDR3 is TGTGCCAGCAGCTCGGACAGCGCGAACACCGGGGAGCTGTTTTTT.

The V call is TRBV14, the J call TRBJ1-2; no definite D call. The CDR3 is 13 residues long. Germline V CDR1 and CDR2: SGHDN, FVKESK. Trimming took 0 bases from V and 3 from J, leaving 5 bases between them. The DNA of the CDR3 is TGTGCCAGCAGCCAAGACGCGGACTATGGCTACACCTTC. It codes for CASSQDADYGYTF.